A single sample is the source of the 24 T cell receptor beta chains below, sequenced in a study of blood T cell repertoires in COVID-19. Produced via immunoSEQ multiplex PCR; TCRdb's table is partial and in-frame only. In the table there are about 160,000 clones, approximately 85% of which are singletons. The sample was peripheral blood. These TCRs come from a man aged 35 to 55 with acute or convalescent COVID-19.

This chain links TRBV19 with TRBJ1-2; the match to TRBD1 covers 10 bases. Germline V gene lookup returns CDR1 LNHDA and CDR2 SQIVND (reference sequence). The ends lost 5 bases at V and 2 bases at J; junction bases unmatched: 8. CDR3 size: 16 residues. The chain's CDR3 is CASSYGTGAGNYGYTF. CDR3 nucleotide sequence: TGTGCCAGTAGTTACGGGACAGGGGCCGGAAACTATGGCTACACCTTC.

The chain recombines TRBV11-3 with TRBJ2-7; 10 nucleotides align to TRBD2. Germline loops: CDR1 SGHNT, CDR2 YENEEA. V lost 3 bases to trimming and J lost 4 bases; unmatched junction nucleotides: 6. This CDR3 region has 15 residues. The CDR3 DNA sequence: TGTGCCAGCAGCTTTTTGGGACTAGCGCCGTACGAGCAGTACTTC. Translating it yields CASSFLGLAPYEQYF.

The chain uses TRBV18 and TRBJ1-1; D may be TRBD1 (5 bases). Looked up from germline, CDR1 is KGHSH and CDR2 is LQKENI. Trimming left V 2 bases short and J 11 bases short, with 15 bases between. The CDR3 length is 13 residues. CDR3 DNA sequence: TGTGCCAGCTCACCAGGGGACTTTGGGCAGGCTTTCTTT. It encodes CASSPGDFGQAFF.

The J gene is TRBJ1-1, the V gene TRBV5-1; the match to TRBD1 covers 7 bases. The trim removed 1 base at V and 2 bases at J, leaving 2 bases unmatched. Germline loops: CDR1 SGHRS, CDR2 YFSETQ. The CDR3 length is 14 residues. The CDR3 DNA follows: TGCGCCAGCAGCTTGACAGGGGTTAACACTGAAGCTTTCTTT. Translated, it gives CASSLTGVNTEAFF.

The chain combines TRBV15 with TRBJ2-1; TRBD1 aligns across 7 bases. Germline CDR1 and CDR2: LNHNV and YYDKDF (reference sequence). The CDR3 sequence is 16 residues long. The trim removed 3 bases at V and 5 bases at J, leaving 10 bases unmatched. CDR3 coding DNA: TGTGCCACCAGCAGTATAGGGGGCCCTCTTCACAATGAGCAGTTCTTC. This codes for CATSSIGGPLHNEQFF.

The chain recombines TRBV2 with TRBJ1-5, with 9 bases fitting TRBD1. This CDR3 region has 15 residues. Trimming cost V 6 bases and J 2 bases; bases outside gene matches: 5. Germline assignment: CDR1 SNHLY and CDR2 FYNNEI. This chain's CDR3 is CASRPTGGGNQPQHF. The DNA of the CDR3 is TGTGCCAGCAGGCCAACAGGGGGCGGCAATCAGCCCCAGCATTTT.

V and J are TRBV4-2 and TRBJ2-1; TRBD2 aligns across 10 bases. The V gene's germline CDR1 is LGHNA and CDR2 YNFKEQ. The V and J ends lost 0 bases and 7 bases, in that order; junction bases with no gene match: 9. The CDR3 sequence is 17 residues long. CDR3 sequence (DNA): TGTGCCAGCAGCCAAGAAGCCCAGCGGGGGGGCCAAAATGAGCAGTTCTTC. This sequence encodes CASSQEAQRGGQNEQFF.

The rearrangement joins TRBV9 to TRBJ2-1, with D possibly TRBD2 on 5 matching bases. Trimming stripped 4 bases from V and 2 bases from J, with 13 bases between. This CDR3 spans 15 amino acids. The germline gives CDR1 SGDLS, CDR2 YYNGEE. The CDR3 nucleotides read TGTGCCAGCAGCTCACAAGCGGCAACCTACAATGAGCAGTTCTTC. This codes for CASSSQAATYNEQFF.

V usage is TRBV28 and J usage is TRBJ2-7; 8 positions match TRBD1. Germline lookup yields CDR1 MDHEN and CDR2 SYDVKM. The CDR3 has 15 amino acids. V shed 5 bases and J 5 bases; nucleotides not matched to a gene: 11. This chain's CDR3 is CASSAPGTGFNEQYF. For the CDR3, the DNA is TGTGCCAGCAGTGCGCCCGGGACAGGTTTCAACGAGCAGTACTTC.

V and J are TRBV10-3 and TRBJ1-6; D possibly corresponds to TRBD1 (5 bases). Deletions cut 7 bases from V and 7 bases from J, with 8 bases between. The CDR3 sequence is 12 residues long. Germline CDR1 ENHRY, CDR2 SYGVKD. In DNA form, the CDR3 reads TGTGCCATCAAGGGGATCAATTCACCCCTCCACTTT. Its protein is CAIKGINSPLHF.

V gene TRBV9 combines with J gene TRBJ2-4; no reliable D call. The CDR3 is made up of 14 amino acids. Looked up from germline, CDR1 is SGDLS and CDR2 is YYNGEE. V was trimmed by 1 base and J by 8 bases, leaving 13 bases between them. CDR3 coding DNA: TGTGCCAGCAGCGTATCCCCGTCGGGTGACATTCAGTACTTC. This encodes CASSVSPSGDIQYF. The full variable domain, with the rest looked up from reference TRBV9 and TRBJ2-4, is DSGVTQTPKHLITATGQRVTLRCSPRSGDLSVYWYQQSLDQGLQFLIQYYNGEERAKGNILERFSAQQFPDLHSELNLSSLELGDSALYFCASSVSPSGDIQYFGAGTRLSVL.

V usage is TRBV27 and J usage is TRBJ2-2; D gene ambiguous. The germline V gene encodes CDR1 MNHEY and CDR2 SMNVEV (reference sequence). The V and J ends lost 2 bases and 7 bases respectively, with 5 bases between them. The length of the CDR3 is 12 residues. CDR3 nucleotide sequence: TGTGCCAGCAGTTTAATTAACGGGGAGCTGTTTTTT. This gives the protein CASSLINGELFF.

This clone was detected once. The V gene is TRBV15, the J gene TRBJ2-6; no clear D gene. CDR1 LNHNV and CDR2 YYDKDF come from the germline V gene (reference sequence). The CDR3 contains 16 residues. The V gene lost 0 bases and the J gene lost 4 bases, with 10 bases spanning the gap. The CDR3: CATSRDSKRGANVLTF. CDR3 bases: TGTGCCACCAGCAGAGATTCTAAGCGCGGGGCCAACGTCCTGACTTTC.

This clone came up once. The rearrangement links TRBV2 to TRBJ2-5; the match to TRBD2 covers 12 bases. Germline V gives CDR1 SNHLY, CDR2 FYNNEI. The CDR3 has 15 amino acids. Losses at the gene ends were 6 bases for V and 11 bases for J; bases not matched to a gene: 13. In DNA, the CDR3 is TGTGCCAGCAGGACTAGCGGGGGCCTCTGGGTAGGGCAGTACTTC. It is translated as CASRTSGGLWVGQYF.

The rearrangement uses TRBV28 and TRBJ1-5; no clear D. Germline CDR1 and CDR2: MDHEN and SYDVKM. The CDR3 runs to 15 residues. The V and J ends lost 7 bases and 2 bases respectively, with 15 bases between them. CDR3 loop: CASTYSAGGNQPQHF. In nucleotides, the CDR3 is TGTGCCAGCACCTATTCGGCCGGGGGCAATCAGCCCCAGCATTTT. The full variable domain, rest sourced from reference TRBV28 and TRBJ1-5, is DVKVTQSSRYLVKRTGEKVFLECVQDMDHENMFWYRQDPGLGLRLIYFSYDVKMKEKGDIPEGYSVSREKKERFSLILESASTNQTSMYLCASTYSAGGNQPQHFGDGTRLSIL.

A word on this clone: Distinct nucleotide sequences in the sample also encode this CDR3. V and J are TRBV2 and TRBJ2-7; 8 bases align to TRBD1. CDR3 size: 14 residues. V was clipped by 4 bases and J by 0 bases; unmatched bases: 2. Per germline, CDR1 SNHLY and CDR2 FYNNEI. CDR3 in amino acids: CASSGGQGSYEQYF. The CDR3 region has the DNA TGTGCCAGCAGTGGAGGACAGGGCTCCTACGAGCAGTACTTC.

This chain connects TRBV5-5 to TRBJ1-4; TRBD1 might be the D (6 bases). The CDR3 has 16 residues. Germline V gives CDR1 SGHKS, CDR2 YYEKEE (reference sequence). Trimming removed 1 base at V and 5 bases at J, with 15 bases between. CDR3 residues: CASSLPSYRANEKLFF. The CDR3, as DNA: TGTGCCAGCAGCTTGCCCTCGTACAGGGCGAATGAAAAACTGTTTTTT.

J is TRBJ2-5 and V is TRBV7-3; D might be TRBD1 (6 bases). V dropped 3 bases and J dropped 5 bases, with 13 bases sitting between them. The germline V gene has CDR1 SGHTA and CDR2 FQGTGA. The CDR3 spans 14 residues. The CDR3 DNA reads TGTGCCAGCAGCTTCCTAGGGGGTCGGGAGACCCAGTACTTC. Amino acids: CASSFLGGRETQYF.

The gene calls are TRBV4-2 and TRBJ2-1, with 8 bases lining up with TRBD2. From germline, CDR1 is LGHNA and CDR2 YNFKEQ. This CDR3 is built from 19 residues. V trimming: 1 base; J trimming: 6 bases; junction bases outside the gene matches: 17. CDR3 amino acids: CASSQAPTGGLEFSNEQFF. CDR3 DNA: TGTGCCAGCAGCCAAGCTCCGACGGGGGGGCTTGAATTTTCCAATGAGCAGTTCTTC.

The chain joins TRBV21-1 to TRBJ2-3; the tabulated D call, TRBD2, remains unverified against the DNA. TRBV21-1 is a recognized pseudogene. The CDR3 runs 15 residues. Here the CDR3 DNA reads TGTGCCAGCCTACTGGGGACTAGCGCCACAGATACGCAGTATTTT. It specifies CASLLGTSATDTQYF.

The chain combines TRBV29-1 with TRBJ1-2, with no clear D. V was clipped by 5 bases and J by 2 bases, with 18 bases between them. CDR3 length: 15 residues. Germline V gene sequence: CDR1 SQVTM, CDR2 ANQGSEA. CDR3 nucleotide sequence: TGCAGCGTTTACACGATCGGGATTCAAAACTATGGCTACACCTTC. It specifies CSVYTIGIQNYGYTF.

The J gene is TRBJ1-6, the V gene TRBV7-9; 8 bases match TRBD1. The CDR3 totals 16 residues. V shed 5 bases, J shed 2 bases, and the junction held 5 bases outside the gene matches. Germline V gives CDR1 SEHNR, CDR2 FQNEAQ (reference sequence). For the CDR3, the DNA is TGTGCCAGCAGCCGATCGACAGGGGCCTATAATTCACCCCTCCACTTT. The encoded protein is CASSRSTGAYNSPLHF.

This clone occurred once. The chain couples TRBV7-9 to TRBJ1-1; weak D call: TRBD1 (5 bases). The CDR3 is made up of 14 amino acids. CDR1 and CDR2 from the germline V gene are SEHNR and FQNEAQ (reference sequence). Trimming shortened V by 3 bases and J by 2 bases, and 10 bases separated the two germline ends. The CDR3 is CASSFGGVNTEAFF. CDR3 in DNA: TGTGCCAGCAGCTTCGGGGGGGTTAACACTGAAGCTTTCTTT.

This clone was observed once. The V gene is TRBV16, the J gene TRBJ1-6, with 7 bases lining up with TRBD1. The CDR3 is 15 amino acids. Germline loops: CDR1 KGHSY, CDR2 FQNENV. The J segment lost 10 bases and the V segment lost 3 bases, leaving 9 bases of the junction unmatched. CDR3 nucleotides: TGTGCCAGCAGCCAGGAACAGGGGCCTAGGTCACCCCTCCACTTT. Translation gives CASSQEQGPRSPLHF.